The TCR beta chain under discussion was sequenced for a study of T cells in localized non-small cell lung cancer. This clone is labeled large (0.1 to 1%). Its specificity is unknown. Study results and limitations: Tumor showed lower T cell clonality than uninvolved adjacent lung, where it was highest. Adjacent lung had a median around 60 of the 100 largest tumor clones. Sequencing was limited to one tumor region, leaving the possibility of heterogeneity open.

Sequenced by immunoSEQ multiplex PCR; TCRdb stores in-frame clones only, minus some. The sample records around 1,900 clones, under 40% being singletons. The CDR3 covers 15 residues. Germline V gene sequence: CDR1 MNHGY, CDR2 SAAAGT. V gave up 2 bases and J gave up 3 bases, with 10 bases separating them. The sample consisted of normal lung tissue next to the tumor, taken before any cancer treatment. This TCR derives from a woman aged 40-75 years with stage I lung adenocarcinoma. The chain employs TRBV6-8 and TRBJ1-4; possible D gene TRBD1, 6 bases. The CDR3 coding sequence is TGTGCCAGCAGTTACACGACAGGCCCTAATGAAAAACTGTTTTTT. It translates to CASSYTTGPNEKLFF.